The table lists the clone carrying this TCR beta chain with a few counts. Its matching antigen is unknown. This sample is drawn from a study of cytomegalovirus exposure and HLA in healthy donors. Study-wide points: Excluded were some V segments that proved indistinguishable, including TRBV6-2 and TRBV6-3. What a later analysis showed was that several of the most significant clusters appeared linked to common viral pathogens. Specificity for CMV antigens was confirmed in vitro for a few of the CMV-associated chains.

The CDR3 is 14 residues long. The V gene end was trimmed by 5 bases and the J gene end by 1 base; junction bases not matched to a gene: 1. The germline V gene has CDR1 SGHVS and CDR2 FQNEAQ. A multiplex PCR was run with 60 Vbeta primers and 13 Jbeta primers. Sequencing was performed with immunoSEQ multiplex PCR; in TCRdb, only in-frame clones are kept and a portion is missing. The sample records 83,000 or so clones, around 76% being singletons. The sequenced sample was PBMCs. This TCR was sampled from a man aged 25-40 years in good health and CMV-seropositive. The chain is built from TRBV7-8 and TRBJ2-1, with TRBD1 identical over 8 bases. The CDR3 loop reads CASSTGGSYNEQFF. CDR3 nucleotides: TGTGCCAGCAGCACAGGGGGATCCTACAATGAGCAGTTCTTC.